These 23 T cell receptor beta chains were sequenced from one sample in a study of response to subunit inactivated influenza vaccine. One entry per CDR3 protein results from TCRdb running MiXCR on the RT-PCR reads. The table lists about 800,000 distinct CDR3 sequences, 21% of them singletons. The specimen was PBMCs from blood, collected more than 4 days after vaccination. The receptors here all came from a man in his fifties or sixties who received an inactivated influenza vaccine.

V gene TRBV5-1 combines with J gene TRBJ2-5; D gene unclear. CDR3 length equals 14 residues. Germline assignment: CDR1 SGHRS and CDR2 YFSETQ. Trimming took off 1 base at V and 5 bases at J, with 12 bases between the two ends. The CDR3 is CASSLSAADETQYF. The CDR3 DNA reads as TGCGCCAGCAGCTTGTCCGCGGCAGATGAGACCCAGTACTTC.

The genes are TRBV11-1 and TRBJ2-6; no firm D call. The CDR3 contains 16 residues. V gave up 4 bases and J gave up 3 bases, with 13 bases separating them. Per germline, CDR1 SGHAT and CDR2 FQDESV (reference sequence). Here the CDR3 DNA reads TGTGCCAGCAGCTCACGGACCAATCGTGGGGCCAACGTCCTGACTTTC. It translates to CASSSRTNRGANVLTF.

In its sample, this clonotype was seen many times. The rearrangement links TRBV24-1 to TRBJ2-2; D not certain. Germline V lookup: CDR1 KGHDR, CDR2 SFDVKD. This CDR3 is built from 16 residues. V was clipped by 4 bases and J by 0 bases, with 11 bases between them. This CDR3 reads CATSDSLVANTGELFF. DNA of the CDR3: TGTGCCACCAGTGACAGCCTCGTCGCGAACACCGGGGAGCTGTTTTTT.

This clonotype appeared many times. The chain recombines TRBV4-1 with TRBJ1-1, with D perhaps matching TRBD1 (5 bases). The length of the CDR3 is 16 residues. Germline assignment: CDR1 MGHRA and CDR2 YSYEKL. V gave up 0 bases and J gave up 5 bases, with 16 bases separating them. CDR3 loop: CASSQEPWVGVTEAFF. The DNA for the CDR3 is TGCGCCAGCAGCCAAGAACCCTGGGTGGGGGTAACTGAAGCTTTCTTT.

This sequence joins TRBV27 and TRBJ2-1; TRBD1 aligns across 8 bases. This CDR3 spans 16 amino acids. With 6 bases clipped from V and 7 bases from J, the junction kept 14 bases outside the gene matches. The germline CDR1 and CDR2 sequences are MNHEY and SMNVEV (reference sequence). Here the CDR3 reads CASSPQPEDRANEQFF. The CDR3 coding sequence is TGTGCCAGCAGCCCCCAACCGGAGGACAGGGCGAATGAGCAGTTCTTC.

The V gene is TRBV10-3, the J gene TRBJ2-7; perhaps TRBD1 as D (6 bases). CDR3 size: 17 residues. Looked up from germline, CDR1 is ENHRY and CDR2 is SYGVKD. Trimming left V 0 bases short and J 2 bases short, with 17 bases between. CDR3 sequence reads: CAISESQGREFPYEQYF. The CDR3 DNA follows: TGTGCCATCAGTGAGTCACAGGGCAGGGAGTTCCCCTACGAGCAGTACTTC.

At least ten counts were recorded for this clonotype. The CDR3 region has the DNA TGTGCCAGCAGCCTTCCAGTACGGTTAAGAAGATTCACAGATACGCAGTATTTT. Protein product: CASSLPVRLRRFTDTQYF. The chain links TRBV7-8 to TRBJ2-3; D gene uncertain. Trimming stripped 5 bases from V and 2 bases from J, with 23 bases between. The CDR3 length is 18 residues. CDR1 SGHVS and CDR2 FQNEAQ come from the germline V gene.

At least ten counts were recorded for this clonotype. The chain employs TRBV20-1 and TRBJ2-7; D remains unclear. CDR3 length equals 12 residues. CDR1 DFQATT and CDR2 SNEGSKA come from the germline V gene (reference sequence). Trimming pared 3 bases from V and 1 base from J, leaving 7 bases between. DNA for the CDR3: TGCAGTGCTAGGGACGGATCCTACGAGCAGTACTTC. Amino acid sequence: CSARDGSYEQYF.

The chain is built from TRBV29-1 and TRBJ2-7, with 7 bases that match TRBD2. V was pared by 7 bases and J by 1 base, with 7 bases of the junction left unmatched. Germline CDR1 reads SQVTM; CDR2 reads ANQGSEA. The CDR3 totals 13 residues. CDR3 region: CSGGGLFSYEQYF. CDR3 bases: TGCAGCGGGGGGGGACTATTTTCCTACGAGCAGTACTTC.

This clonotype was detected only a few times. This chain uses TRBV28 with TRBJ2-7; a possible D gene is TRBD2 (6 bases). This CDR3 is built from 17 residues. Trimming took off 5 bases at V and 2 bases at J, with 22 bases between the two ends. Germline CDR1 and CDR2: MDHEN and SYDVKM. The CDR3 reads CASSRTNPTGVPYEQYF. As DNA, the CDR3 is TGTGCCAGCAGTCGTACGAACCCCACGGGAGTCCCCTACGAGCAGTACTTC. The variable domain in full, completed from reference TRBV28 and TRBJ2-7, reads DVKVTQSSRYLVKRTGEKVFLECVQDMDHENMFWYRQDPGLGLRLIYFSYDVKMKEKGDIPEGYSVSREKKERFSLILESASTNQTSMYLCASSRTNPTGVPYEQYFGPGTRLTVT.

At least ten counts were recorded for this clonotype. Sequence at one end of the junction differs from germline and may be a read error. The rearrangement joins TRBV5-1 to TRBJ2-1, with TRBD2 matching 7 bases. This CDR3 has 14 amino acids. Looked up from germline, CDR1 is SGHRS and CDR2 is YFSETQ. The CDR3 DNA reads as TGTGCCAGCAGTTTAGGTCCCGGGGGGAATGAGCAGTTCTTC. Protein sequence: CASSLGPGGNEQFF.

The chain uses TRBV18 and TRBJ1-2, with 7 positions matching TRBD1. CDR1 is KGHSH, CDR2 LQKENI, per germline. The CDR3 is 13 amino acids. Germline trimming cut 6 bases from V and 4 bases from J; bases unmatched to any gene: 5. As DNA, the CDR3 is TGTGCCAGCTCGCACCGGGACAGCTATGGCTACACCTTC. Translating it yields CASSHRDSYGYTF.

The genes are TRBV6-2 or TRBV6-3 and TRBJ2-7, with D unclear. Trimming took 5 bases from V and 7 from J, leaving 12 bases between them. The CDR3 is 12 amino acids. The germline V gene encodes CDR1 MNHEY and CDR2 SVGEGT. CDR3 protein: CASSPDLREQYF. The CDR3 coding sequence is TGTGCCAGCAGTCCGGACCTTCGGGAGCAGTACTTC.

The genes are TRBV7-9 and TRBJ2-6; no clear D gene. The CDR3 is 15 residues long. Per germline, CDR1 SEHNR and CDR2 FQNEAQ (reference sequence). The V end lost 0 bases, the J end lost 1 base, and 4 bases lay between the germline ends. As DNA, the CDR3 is TGTGCCAGCAGCTTAGCAAGGTCTGGGGCCAACGTCCTGACTTTC. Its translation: CASSLARSGANVLTF.

CDR3 sequence (DNA): TGTGCCAGCAGCTTAGTGGGATCACCGGGACCTCTAGCCAAAAACATTCAGTACTTC. The encoded protein is CASSLVGSPGPLAKNIQYF. The V gene is TRBV11-1, the J gene TRBJ2-4; D is perhaps TRBD1 or TRBD2 (5 bases each). This CDR3 spans 19 amino acids. In germline, CDR1 is SGHAT, CDR2 FQDESV (reference sequence). Deletions cut 1 base from V and 0 bases from J, with 19 bases between.

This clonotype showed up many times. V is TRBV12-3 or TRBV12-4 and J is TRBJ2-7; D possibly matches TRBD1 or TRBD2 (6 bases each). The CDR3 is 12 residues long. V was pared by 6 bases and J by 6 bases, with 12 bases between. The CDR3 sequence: CASSQGRGEQYF. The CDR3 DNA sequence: TGTGCCAGCAGCCAGGGGCGGGGCGAGCAGTACTTC.

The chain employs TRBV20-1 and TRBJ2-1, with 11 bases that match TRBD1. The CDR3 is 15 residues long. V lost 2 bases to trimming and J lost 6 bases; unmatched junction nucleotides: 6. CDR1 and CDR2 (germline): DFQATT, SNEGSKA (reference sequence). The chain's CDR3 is CSARSPGQGVNEQFF. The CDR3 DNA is TGCAGTGCTAGATCTCCGGGACAGGGGGTCAATGAGCAGTTCTTC.

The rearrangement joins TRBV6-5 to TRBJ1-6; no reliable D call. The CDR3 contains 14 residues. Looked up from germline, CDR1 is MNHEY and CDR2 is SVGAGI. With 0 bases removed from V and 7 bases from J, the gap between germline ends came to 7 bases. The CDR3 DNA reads TGTGCCAGCAGTTACTCAGGGTACAATTCACCCCTCCACTTT. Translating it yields CASSYSGYNSPLHF.

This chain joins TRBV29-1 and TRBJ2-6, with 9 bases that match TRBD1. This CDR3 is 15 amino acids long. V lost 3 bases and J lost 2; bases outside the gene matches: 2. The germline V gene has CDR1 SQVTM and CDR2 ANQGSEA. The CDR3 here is CSVEDRGPGANVLTF. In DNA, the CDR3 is TGCAGCGTTGAGGACAGGGGCCCTGGGGCCAACGTCCTGACTTTC.

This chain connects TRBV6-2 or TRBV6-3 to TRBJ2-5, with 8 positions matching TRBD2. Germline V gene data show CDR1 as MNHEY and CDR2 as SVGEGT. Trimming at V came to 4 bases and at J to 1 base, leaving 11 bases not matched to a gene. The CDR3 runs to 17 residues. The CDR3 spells CASSFTAGAVLQETQYF. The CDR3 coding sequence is TGTGCCAGCAGTTTCACAGCGGGAGCGGTGCTCCAAGAGACCCAGTACTTC.

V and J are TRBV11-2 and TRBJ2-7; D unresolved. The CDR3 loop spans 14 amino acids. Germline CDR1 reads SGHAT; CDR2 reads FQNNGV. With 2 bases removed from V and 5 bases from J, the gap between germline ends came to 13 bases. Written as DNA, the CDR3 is TGTGCCAGCAGCTTAAGTCGGGTTGCGGACGAGCAGTACTTC. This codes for CASSLSRVADEQYF.

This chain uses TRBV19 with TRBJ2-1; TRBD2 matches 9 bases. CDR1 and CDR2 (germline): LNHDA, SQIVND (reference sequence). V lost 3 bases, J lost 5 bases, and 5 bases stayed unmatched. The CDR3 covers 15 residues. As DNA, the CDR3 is TGTGCCAGTAGTATTGTTCTAGCGGGAAACAATGAGCAGTTCTTC. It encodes CASSIVLAGNNEQFF.

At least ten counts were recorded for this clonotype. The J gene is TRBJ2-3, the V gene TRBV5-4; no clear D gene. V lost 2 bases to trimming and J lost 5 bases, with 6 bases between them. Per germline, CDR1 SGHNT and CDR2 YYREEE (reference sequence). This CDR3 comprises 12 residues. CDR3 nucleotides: TGTGCCAGCAGCTTTTTCTTAGATACGCAGTATTTT. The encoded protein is CASSFFLDTQYF. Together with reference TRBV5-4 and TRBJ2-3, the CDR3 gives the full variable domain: ETGVTQSPTHLIKTRGQQVTLRCSSQSGHNTVSWYQQALGQGPQFIFQYYREEENGRGNFPPRFSGLQFPNYSSELNVNALELDDSALYLCASSFFLDTQYFGPGTRLTVL.